The 32 T cell receptor beta chains listed next were all sequenced from one sample in a study of cytomegalovirus exposure and HLA in healthy donors. PCR amplification relied on 60 Vbeta primers (plus 13 Jbeta primers). TCRdb's copy holds only in-frame clones and misses some; the assay was immunoSEQ multiplex PCR. This sample has about 210,000 clones, with about 77% found just once. The sequenced sample consisted of PBMCs. All receptors derive from a boy younger than 18 in good health and CMV-seronegative.

The chain couples TRBV27 to TRBJ2-7; D is perhaps TRBD1 (5 bases). V gave up 6 bases and J gave up 5 bases, with 14 bases separating them. There are 13 residues in the CDR3. Germline V gives CDR1 MNHEY, CDR2 SMNVEV (reference sequence). DNA for the CDR3: TGTGCCAGCAGCACCTCGGCAGGGCACGAGCAGTACTTC. Amino acids: CASSTSAGHEQYF.

This clone appeared a single time. The V gene is TRBV5-1, the J gene TRBJ1-2; 9 positions agree with TRBD1. With 4 bases clipped from V and 7 bases from J, the junction kept 11 bases outside the gene matches. Germline CDR1 is SGHRS and CDR2 is YFSETQ. There are 15 residues in the CDR3. For the CDR3, the DNA is TGCGCCAGCAGCGGCCTACAGGGGGCCGCGGGTGGCTACACCTTC. This translates into CASSGLQGAAGGYTF. The whole variable domain, remainder taken from reference TRBV5-1 and TRBJ1-2, is KAGVTQTPRYLIKTRGQQVTLSCSPISGHRSVSWYQQTPGQGLQFLFEYFSETQRNKGNFPGRFSGRQFSNSRSEMNVSTLELGDSALYLCASSGLQGAAGGYTFGSGTRLTVV.

This chain uses TRBV5-1 with TRBJ2-5, with TRBD2 as a possible D gene (5 bases). Near its end, the DNA agrees better with TRBJ2-7, so the J call may be wrong. CDR3 length: 14 residues. Germline loops: CDR1 SGHRS, CDR2 YFSETQ. The CDR3 DNA reads as TGCGCCAGCAGCCGGACTGCCGAAATGTACGAGCAGTACTTC. This sequence encodes CASSRTAEMYEQYF.

The chain is built from TRBV19 and TRBJ1-1, with D maybe TRBD1 (6 bases). The CDR3 has 14 residues. The germline V and J ends were trimmed by 5 bases and 1 base, with 11 bases remaining between them. Germline lookup yields CDR1 LNHDA and CDR2 SQIVND (reference sequence). The CDR3 region is CASSSQGRNTEAFF. CDR3 coding DNA: TGTGCCAGTAGTTCACAGGGAAGGAACACTGAAGCTTTCTTT.

This chain uses TRBV11-2 with TRBJ2-1; 9 bases are a match to TRBD2. The CDR3 runs to 12 residues. J gave up 5 bases and V 11 bases, and 4 bases lay outside the gene matches. Germline V gene lookup returns CDR1 SGHAT and CDR2 FQNNGV. CDR3 residues: CAGTSTHNEQFF. Here the CDR3 DNA reads TGTGCCGGGACTAGCACCCACAATGAGCAGTTCTTC.

The chain couples TRBV7-9 to TRBJ2-7; D might be TRBD1 (5 bases). V lost 5 bases, J lost 3 bases, and 8 bases lay in between. CDR1 is SEHNR and CDR2 is FQNEAQ in the germline V gene (reference sequence). The CDR3 contains 12 residues. CDR3 nucleotides: TGTGCCAGCAGCATAACAGGCTACGAGCAGTACTTC. It encodes CASSITGYEQYF.

This clone was seen just once. V usage is TRBV7-2 and J usage is TRBJ2-5; D is unclear. The J call could be wrong; TRBJ2-7 is a better fit for the DNA end. Germline assignment: CDR1 SGHTA and CDR2 FQGNSA. This CDR3 has 14 amino acids. Written as DNA, the CDR3 is TGTGCCAGCAGCTTCGTTACCGCACTCTACGAGCAGTACTTC. Amino acids: CASSFVTALYEQYF.

In this sample, this clone turned up a few times. This sequence joins TRBV2 and TRBJ1-1; 9 bases map to TRBD1. The CDR3 totals 12 residues. Losses at the gene ends were 8 bases for V and 4 bases for J; bases not matched to a gene: 2. CDR1 and CDR2 (germline): SNHLY, FYNNEI. CDR3 in amino acids: CASETGGTEAFF. The CDR3 nucleotides read TGTGCCAGCGAGACAGGGGGCACTGAAGCTTTCTTT. Drawing the rest from reference TRBV2 and TRBJ1-1, the complete variable domain is EPEVTQTPSHQVTQMGQEVILRCVPISNHLYFYWYRQILGQKVEFLVSFYNNEISEKSEIFDDQFSVERPDGSNFTLKIRSTKLEDSAMYFCASETGGTEAFFGQGTRLTVV.

This clone was recorded once. The chain is built from TRBV7-2 and TRBJ2-5; maybe TRBD1 (6 bases). The germline gives CDR1 SGHTA, CDR2 FQGNSA. The CDR3 is made up of 17 amino acids. Trimming took off 0 bases at V and 5 bases at J, with 19 bases between the two ends. The CDR3: CASSLASGRGGGETQYF. In nucleotides, the CDR3 is TGTGCCAGCAGCTTAGCTTCGGGCAGGGGCGGCGGGGAGACCCAGTACTTC. Drawing the rest from reference TRBV7-2 and TRBJ2-5, the complete variable domain is GAGVSQSPSNKVTEKGKDVELRCDPISGHTALYWYRQSLGQGLEFLIYFQGNSAPDKSGLPSDRFSAERTGGSVSTLTIQRTQQEDSAVYLCASSLASGRGGGETQYFGPGTRLLVL.

V is TRBV10-3 and J is TRBJ2-7; 9 bases fit TRBD2. The CDR3 sequence is 14 residues long. Losses at the gene ends were 4 bases for V and 1 base for J; bases not matched to a gene: 2. Germline values: CDR1 ENHRY, CDR2 SYGVKD. CDR3 in DNA: TGTGCCATCAGTGCTAGCGGGGAGTCCTACGAGCAGTACTTC. This translates into CAISASGESYEQYF.

The J gene is TRBJ2-3, the V gene TRBV14; D is unresolved. CDR1 and CDR2 from the germline V gene are SGHDN and FVKESK. Trimming took off 1 base at V and 2 bases at J, with 10 bases between the two ends. The CDR3 is 15 amino acids. The CDR3 spells CASSQGEVPTDTQYF. In DNA, the CDR3 is TGTGCCAGCAGCCAAGGAGAGGTACCCACAGATACGCAGTATTTT.

This clone was seen a few times. The CDR3 sequence: CASSRNRGGPYNEQFF. The CDR3 DNA is TGCGCCAGCAGCAGAAACAGGGGCGGACCTTACAATGAGCAGTTCTTC. The chain has TRBV5-1 and TRBJ2-1, with 7 bases lining up with TRBD1. From germline, CDR1 is SGHRS and CDR2 YFSETQ. With 4 bases clipped from V and 4 bases from J, the junction kept 11 bases outside the gene matches. This CDR3 is 16 amino acids long.

V usage is TRBV18 and J usage is TRBJ2-1; TRBD1 is a possible D gene (6 bases). CDR1 and CDR2 (germline): KGHSH, LQKENI. The CDR3 extends over 13 amino acids. The V end was cut by 2 bases, the J end by 9 bases, with 11 bases between. The CDR3 is CASSPAGVAEQFF. DNA for the CDR3: TGTGCCAGCTCACCAGCAGGGGTGGCTGAGCAGTTCTTC. The whole variable domain, remainder taken from reference TRBV18 and TRBJ2-1, is NAGVMQNPRHLVRRRGQEARLRCSPMKGHSHVYWYRQLPEEGLKFMVYLQKENIIDESGMPKERFSAEFPKEGPSILRIQQVVRGDSAAYFCASSPAGVAEQFFGPGTRLTVL.

This chain links TRBV2 with TRBJ2-7, with D possibly matching TRBD2 (5 bases). The germline V and J ends were trimmed by 8 bases and 2 bases, with 16 bases remaining between them. CDR1 is SNHLY and CDR2 is FYNNEI in the germline V gene. The CDR3 totals 14 residues. DNA for the CDR3: TGTGCCAGCTGCAGAGCGGATCCCCCCTACGAGCAGTACTTC. Its translation: CASCRADPPYEQYF.

The chain employs TRBV5-6 and TRBJ1-6; D unresolved. From germline, CDR1 is SGHDT and CDR2 YYEEEE. The CDR3 length is 15 residues. Deletions cut 4 bases from V and 7 bases from J, with 15 bases between. CDR3 DNA: TGTGCCAGCAGCCCGGTCACAAGACTAAATTCACCCCTCCACTTT. It yields the protein CASSPVTRLNSPLHF. The whole variable domain, filled in from reference TRBV5-6 and TRBJ1-6, reads DAGVTQSPTHLIKTRGQQVTLRCSPKSGHDTVSWYQQALGQGPQFIFQYYEEEERQRGNFPDRFSGHQFPNYSSELNVNALLLGDSALYLCASSPVTRLNSPLHFGNGTRLTVT.

The V gene is TRBV5-1, the J gene TRBJ2-3; 13 bases align to TRBD2. The length of the CDR3 is 17 residues. The junction had 3 bases not matched to a gene; V was cut back by 0 bases and J by 2 bases. The V gene's germline CDR1 is SGHRS and CDR2 YFSETQ. The DNA of the CDR3 is TGCGCCAGCAGCTTGGGGGGGACTAGCGGGACCACAGATACGCAGTATTTT. It encodes CASSLGGTSGTTDTQYF.

V and J are TRBV21-1 and TRBJ2-3; no check of the table's D call, TRBD1, against the DNA was made. TRBV21-1 constitutes a pseudogene. The CDR3 spans 17 residues. DNA for the CDR3: TGTGCCAGCATCCCTTACCGGGACAGGGGGCGCGCAGATACGCAGTATTTT. Its translation: CASIPYRDRGRADTQYF.

This clone showed up just once. The chain combines TRBV5-1 with TRBJ1-2; D call uncertain. V was trimmed by 4 bases and J by 3 bases, leaving 10 bases between them. The CDR3 is 13 amino acids. CDR1 SGHRS and CDR2 YFSETQ come from the germline V gene. The CDR3 bases are TGCGCCAGCAGCATGGAAACTCACTATGGCTACACCTTC. It is translated as CASSMETHYGYTF.

This chain uses TRBV2 with TRBJ2-2, with TRBD1 matching 12 bases. The germline CDR1 and CDR2 sequences are SNHLY and FYNNEI. Unmatched junction bases numbered 6, after V lost 4 bases and J lost 0 bases. The CDR3 sequence is 18 residues long. CDR3 amino acids: CASSGDRGPISNTGELFF. CDR3 sequence (DNA): TGTGCCAGCAGTGGGGACAGGGGGCCCATCTCGAACACCGGGGAGCTGTTTTTT.

V gene TRBV5-6 combines with J gene TRBJ2-3; no clear D. V was cut by 0 bases and J by 5 bases, with 13 bases left in between. CDR3 length: 15 residues. Germline CDR1 is SGHDT and CDR2 is YYEEEE. The CDR3 protein is CASSLESSRKDTQYF. The CDR3 nucleotides are TGTGCCAGCAGCTTGGAGTCCAGCAGGAAAGATACGCAGTATTTT.

The chain combines TRBV9 with TRBJ1-1; 7 nucleotides match TRBD1. Unmatched junction bases numbered 5, after V lost 3 bases and J lost 3 bases. The CDR3 has 14 amino acids. CDR1 and CDR2 (germline): SGDLS, YYNGEE. The CDR3 bases are TGTGCCAGCAGCGGGCACAGGGGTTACACTGAAGCTTTCTTT. The encoded protein is CASSGHRGYTEAFF. Full variable domain (rest looked up from reference TRBV9 and TRBJ1-1): DSGVTQTPKHLITATGQRVTLRCSPRSGDLSVYWYQQSLDQGLQFLIQYYNGEERAKGNILERFSAQQFPDLHSELNLSSLELGDSALYFCASSGHRGYTEAFFGQGTRLTVV.

The chain combines TRBV15 with TRBJ1-2; 9 bases map to TRBD1. The CDR3 has 16 amino acids. The germline CDR1 and CDR2 sequences are LNHNV and YYDKDF (reference sequence). With 1 base clipped from V and 6 bases from J, the junction kept 9 bases outside the gene matches. The CDR3 region has the DNA TGTGCCACCAGCAGAGTGTTCGGACAGGGGTCCCATGGCTACACCTTC. Translated: CATSRVFGQGSHGYTF.

With regard to this clone: The junction and the germline gene differ at one end; a read error may be behind it. This chain connects TRBV7-9 to TRBJ2-5; 7 positions agree with TRBD2. Germline lookup yields CDR1 SEHNR and CDR2 FQNEAQ (reference sequence). The CDR3 extends over 15 amino acids. CDR3 bases: TGTTCCAGCAGCCCGGGGCGGGGCGGGAGAGAGACCCAGTACTTC. Amino acid sequence: CSSSPGRGGRETQYF. The full variable domain, completed using reference TRBV7-9 and TRBJ2-5, is DTGVSQNPRHKITKRGQNVTFRCDPISEHNRLYWYRQTLGQGPEFLTYFQNEAQLEKSRLLSDRFSAERPKGSFSTLEIQRTEQGDSAMYLCSSSPGRGGRETQYFGPGTRLLVL.

The chain links TRBV6-5 to TRBJ1-2, with D maybe TRBD1 (5 bases). V dropped 6 bases and J dropped 4 bases, with 9 bases sitting between them. CDR3 length equals 12 residues. Germline lookup yields CDR1 MNHEY and CDR2 SVGAGI. The CDR3 reads CASRPDSYGYTF. The CDR3 nucleotides are TGTGCCAGCAGGCCCGACAGCTATGGCTACACCTTC.

This chain connects TRBV30 to TRBJ2-7; tentative D call: TRBD1 (7 bases). With 0 bases removed from V and 6 bases from J, the gap between germline ends came to 12 bases. Germline loops: CDR1 GTSNPN, CDR2 SVGIG (reference sequence). The CDR3 is made up of 13 amino acids. DNA for the CDR3: TGTGCCTGGAGTGTAGGAGGGGGCGGCGAGCAGTACTTC. This sequence encodes CAWSVGGGGEQYF.

The J gene is TRBJ1-1, the V gene TRBV2; 9 bases are shared with TRBD1. Losses at the gene ends were 9 bases for V and 1 base for J; bases not matched to a gene: 3. Germline V lookup: CDR1 SNHLY, CDR2 FYNNEI. The CDR3 is made up of 13 amino acids. CDR3 sequence: CASTGGTNTEAFF. CDR3 nucleotides: TGTGCCAGTACAGGGGGCACGAACACTGAAGCTTTCTTT.

This clone has a single count. This chain connects TRBV5-4 to TRBJ2-1; D call uncertain. V was shortened by 4 bases and J by 2 bases, with 13 bases between the two germline ends. The CDR3 extends over 15 amino acids. The germline gives CDR1 SGHNT, CDR2 YYREEE (reference sequence). CDR3 loop: CASSEEPSPYNEQFF. The CDR3 DNA reads as TGTGCCAGCAGCGAAGAACCGAGCCCCTACAATGAGCAGTTCTTC.

The genes are TRBV5-1 and TRBJ1-1; 7 bases are shared with TRBD1. With 0 bases clipped from V and 0 bases from J, the junction kept 8 bases outside the gene matches. The CDR3 consists of 17 residues. Germline V CDR1 and CDR2: SGHRS, YFSETQ. CDR3 bases: TGCGCCAGCAGCTTGGGTTTAGGGACAGCAATGAACACTGAAGCTTTCTTT. Its protein product is CASSLGLGTAMNTEAFF.

The chain uses TRBV27 and TRBJ2-7; weak D call: TRBD1 (6 bases). CDR1 and CDR2 from the germline V gene are MNHEY and SMNVEV (reference sequence). The CDR3 runs to 15 residues. V was pared by 7 bases and J by 2 bases, with 18 bases between. The CDR3 here is CASTVLGGQAYEQYF. DNA of the CDR3: TGTGCCAGCACTGTTTTAGGGGGACAAGCCTACGAGCAGTACTTC.

This clone was observed a handful of times. The genes are TRBV7-9 and TRBJ1-2; 7 bases agree with TRBD1. With 4 bases clipped from V and 6 bases from J, the junction kept 8 bases outside the gene matches. Per germline, CDR1 SEHNR and CDR2 FQNEAQ (reference sequence). The CDR3 sequence is 14 residues long. The CDR3 reads CASSSRQGLNGYTF. CDR3 nucleotides: TGTGCCAGCAGCTCACGACAGGGCTTAAATGGCTACACCTTC.

The J gene is TRBJ2-7, the V gene TRBV7-2; 7 nucleotides agree with TRBD1. The CDR3 loop spans 17 amino acids. The trim removed 3 bases at V and 5 bases at J, leaving 16 bases unmatched. Per the germline V gene, CDR1 is SGHTA and CDR2 is FQGNSA. Here the CDR3 reads CASSFANRGHDRHEQYF. The CDR3 coding sequence is TGTGCCAGCAGCTTTGCCAACAGGGGCCACGACCGGCACGAGCAGTACTTC.

The chain combines TRBV30 with TRBJ1-5; possible D gene TRBD1, 5 bases. CDR1 is GTSNPN, CDR2 SVGIG, per germline (reference sequence). Trimming cost V 1 base and J 7 bases, with 14 bases left between them. The CDR3 covers 14 residues. The CDR3 here is CAWSAGQGEQPQHF. The CDR3 DNA follows: TGTGCCTGGAGTGCGGGTCAGGGCGAACAGCCCCAGCATTTT.